This T cell receptor beta chain derives from a study of cytomegalovirus exposure and HLA in healthy donors. Overall study findings and caveats: The tendency of first-cohort TCR clusters to co-occur in the 120 validation repertoires was identified by a subsequent analysis. Among the CMV-associated chains, a few were confirmed in vitro as specific for CMV antigens. According to the study, 160 or so TCR beta chains were cytomegalovirus-associated.

On this clone itself: As yet, its antigen is unknown.

These donors were members of the roughly 120-subject validation cohort, a group separate from the approximately 670-subject first cohort. Produced via immunoSEQ multiplex PCR; TCRdb's table is partial and in-frame only. The repertoire holds tens of thousands of clones, roughly 94% seen once, with 4.4% in the top ten. CDR3 length equals 17 residues. Trimming cost V 4 bases and J 2 bases, with 18 bases left between them. Germline values: CDR1 MNHEY, CDR2 SMNVEV (reference sequence). V is TRBV27 and J is TRBJ2-1; tentatively, D is TRBD1 (6 bases). The specimen sequenced was PBMCs. The sequence came from a man younger than 35 in good health and CMV-seropositive. The CDR3 loop is CASSSPDRTDTYNEQFF. CDR3 nucleotides: TGTGCCAGCAGTTCGCCGGACAGAACGGATACCTACAATGAGCAGTTCTTC.